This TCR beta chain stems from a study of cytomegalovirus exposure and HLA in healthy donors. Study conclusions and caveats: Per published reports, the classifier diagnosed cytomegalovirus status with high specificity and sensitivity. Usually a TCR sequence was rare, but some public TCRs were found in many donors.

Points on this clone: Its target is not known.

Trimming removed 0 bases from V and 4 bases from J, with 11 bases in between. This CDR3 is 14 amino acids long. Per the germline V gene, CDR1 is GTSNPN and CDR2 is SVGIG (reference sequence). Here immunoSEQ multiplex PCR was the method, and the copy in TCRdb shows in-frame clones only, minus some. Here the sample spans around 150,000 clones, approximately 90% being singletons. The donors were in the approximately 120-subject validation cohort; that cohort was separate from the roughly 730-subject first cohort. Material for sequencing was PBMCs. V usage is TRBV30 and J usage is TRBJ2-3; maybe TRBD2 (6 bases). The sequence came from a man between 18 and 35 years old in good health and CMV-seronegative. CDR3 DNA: TGTGCCTGGAGTGTTAGGAGGGCCGCAGATACGCAGTATTTT. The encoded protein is CAWSVRRAADTQYF.